Below, one TCR beta chain is given with its context. This clonotype was observed a few times. Its antigen remains unidentified. No base-level quality is on record; no much larger clone is a single base apart. This sample stems from a study of regulatory T cells in long-lasting Graves disease listed by TCRdb under 2021. For context, the study as a whole: In the newly diagnosed Graves' disease group, patients had been taking antithyroid drugs for less than 3 months. This study used TCR sequencing and RNA sequencing of peripheral blood to compare persistent Graves' disease patients against newly diagnosed Graves' disease patients. The study was conducted in China and was registered as a clinical trial. A total of 35 or so samples were covered by TCR sequencing, comprising approximately 13 persistent and approximately 20 newly diagnosed Graves' disease patients.

On the study overall, not on this receptor specifically: Because the primary lesion, thyroid tissue, could not be accessed, the study looked at peripheral blood alone. Compared with newly diagnosed patients, patients with persistent Graves' disease had lower TCR Shannon entropy and fewer highly expanded clones, which suggests clonal expansion. Sequencing and analysis were restricted to the TCR beta chain. More public clonotypes were shared among persistent patients (fewer than 3,000) than among newly diagnosed patients (approximately 1,000). The small sample size was acknowledged by the authors as a limitation that may reduce accuracy.

Preparation of the library involved multiplex PCR. Sequencing was carried out with an Illumina HiSeq 4000. TCR beta libraries were built with iRepertoire HTBI primers and Arm-PCR amplification of CDR3 regions. Before sequencing, the PCR products underwent gel purification. The study's own analysis went as follows. A total of 62 TRBV and approximately 15 TRBJ segments were identified across samples and were used for gene usage analysis of CDR3 amino acid clonotypes. COPE and FqMerger were used to merge filtered high-quality paired reads into contigs. BLAST was used to align contigs to IMGT TRBV, TRBD and TRBJ reference genes, with CDR3 defined following IMGT. Highly expanded clones were defined as clonotypes with a frequency above 0.1%. Shannon entropy served as the measure of repertoire diversity, while the Gini coefficient captured V-J evenness. Clonotypes shared by more than one individual were considered public. The public reads were run again by TCRdb, first through fastp at Q25 and then through MiXCR, and only productive beta chains were kept. When rows share a CDR3 protein, they turn into one entry using the most common DNA and genes. Here the V and J calls rest on TCRdb's processing, not on the authors' analysis. The sample contains over 450,000 distinct CDR3 sequences, around 13% of them found a single time. The top ten clones comprise approximately 9% of the sample.

Read against the paper, the sample's time point label means: newly diagnosed GD, antithyroid drugs for less than 3 months. For both TCR sequencing and RNA sequencing, RNA was extracted from PBMCs using TRIzol. The diagnosis of Graves' disease followed American Thyroid Association guidelines. Patients were recruited from an endocrinology department in Xi'an, China. From each patient, around 8.3 milliliters of peripheral blood was collected into an EDTA anticoagulant tube. Ficoll Paque Plus density gradient separation was used to isolate PBMCs, and no further T cell sorting was done. An Agilent 2100 Bioanalyzer and agarose gel were used to check RNA quality, and a NanoDrop 2000 was used to measure RNA concentration. These data were also filed under a second study, of T cells in Graves' hyperthyroidism and ophthalmopathy. Taken from the second paper: Graves' hyperthyroidism was defined as stable when no progression to ophthalmopathy occurred over 18 months of follow-up. Hyperthyroidism patients were aged 18 to 65 years and newly diagnosed, with disease duration of less than 2 months. Exclusion was applied to patients with uncontrolled infections, other autoimmune diseases, pregnancy or lactation. Diagnoses relied on clinical symptoms, serum thyroxine and TRAb, thyroid ultrasound and orbital computed tomography. A first-round RT-PCR of the TCR CDR3 used the HTBI primer set with the Qiagen OneStep RT-PCR kit. Most expanded thyroid clonotypes (frequency above 0.001) were also found in blood, which suggests that blood repertoires may mirror thyroid immune responses. In cross-validation, a model built on a 13 V-J signature told ophthalmopathy apart from stable hyperthyroidism with 85% to 90% sensitivity and about 81% specificity, and in testing the same model reached 80%/75%. In validation, progression to ophthalmopathy was predicted by the model with 70.59% sensitivity and about 72% specificity, a median of approximately 7.1 months before onset. To identify TCR V-J signatures that set the groups apart, the researchers used a discovery cohort of 100 or so patients, made up of 40 to 45 with Graves' ophthalmopathy and about 60 with stable Graves' hyperthyroidism. An independent validation cohort of around 19 hyperthyroidism patients and approximately 15 patients who later progressed to ophthalmopathy tested prospective prediction of ophthalmopathy. The approximately 100 discovery patients were divided at random into training and test sets in a 7:3 ratio. In several Graves' hyperthyroidism patients, the study also compared T-cell repertoires from thyroid tissue with T-cell repertoires from blood. Following sampling, methimazole starting at 30 mg daily was given to hyperthyroidism patients, and high-dose intravenous methylprednisolone was given to ophthalmopathy patients. The libraries were constructed in a second round of multiplex PCR and then size-selected and purified. Sequencing of the libraries was done on an Illumina HiSeq2000 using paired-end 100 bp reads. SOAPnuke was used to process the raw data, with reads discarded if the reads contained adapters or uncalled bases, had a mean Phred below 15, or lacked an exact constant-primer or identifier match. High-quality paired reads were merged with COPE v1.2.5, and unique nucleotide sequences were defined as clonotypes. Clonotypes were aligned to IMGT TRBV, TRBD and TRBJ reference segments using MiTCR v1.1. The analysis included only V-J combinations with a frequency above 0.0001, which together covered more than 99% of the repertoires. A TCS score was defined as the ratio of F50 (clonal expansion) to E x V (chaos), with BLOSUM62-based TCRdist applied between CDR3 peptides within each V-J. Welch's t-statistics and random forest reduced some 510 V-J features to fewer than 15, which were used in a naive Bayes classifier (R e1071). Sample size was not statistically predetermined, and investigators were not blinded to group allocation. The paper reports TCR Vbeta CDR3 sequencing of more than 120 peripheral blood samples: approximately 41 ophthalmopathy, approximately 74 hyperthyroidism and about 17 progressor patients.

The sample was peripheral blood mononuclear cells (PBMCs), taken at new diagnosis, from a patient treated with antithyroid drugs. The clonotype comes from a young woman with Graves disease. Donor details come from another sample of the same person, matched by shared clones.

CDR3 region: CATSRASVLNEQFF. The sequenced DNA is TGTGCCACCAGCAGAGCCAGCGTACTAAATGAGCAGTTCTTC. The rearranged segments are TRBV15 and TRBJ2-1, with the D gene call left open. CDR1 and CDR2, looked up from the germline V gene (reference sequence), are LNHNV and YYDKDF. Trimming costs V 1 base and J 7 bases, and their ends lie 11 bases apart. The CDR3 contains 14 residues, cysteine and phenylalanine counted. Of all the DNA, just the CDR3 is kept, 42 bases in frame from base 1. Reference TRBV15 and TRBJ2-1 genes cover what lies past the CDR3, so the full variable domain is DAMVIQNPRYQVTQFGKPVTLSCSQTLNHNVMYWYQQKSSQAPKLLFHYYDKDFNNEADTPDNFQSRRPNTSFCFLDIRSPGLGDTAMYLCATSRASVLNEQFFGPGTRLTVL.